This T cell receptor beta chain was obtained from a study of Graves' ophthalmopathy and Graves' hyperthyroidism listed by TCRdb under 2018. A note on the overall study: Peripheral blood was collected at initial diagnosis, prior to any treatment. To tell Graves' ophthalmopathy apart from Graves' hyperthyroidism, and to predict which patients would progress to ophthalmopathy, the study relied on TCR beta repertoire signatures. In total, over 130 blood samples were TCR-sequenced: approximately 42 ophthalmopathy, around 75 hyperthyroidism and approximately 17 hyperthyroidism-to-ophthalmopathy patients. To explore V-J signatures distinguishing ophthalmopathy from hyperthyroidism, a discovery set of more than 95 patients (fewer than 45 ophthalmopathy, over 55 stable hyperthyroidism) was enrolled. An independent validation cohort comprised some 19 hyperthyroidism patients and about 16 patients who later progressed from hyperthyroidism to ophthalmopathy. In five or six hyperthyroidism patients, the T-cell repertoires found in thyroid tissue were compared with those found in blood. Following sample collection, hyperthyroidism patients were given methimazole at a starting dose of 30 mg daily, and ophthalmopathy patients were given high-dose intravenous methylprednisolone. The 85 to 100 discovery patients were randomly split 7:3 into training and test sets. Paper-wide results and their limitations: Most of the expanded thyroid clonotypes with a frequency above 0.001 were also detected in blood, and it was suggested that the thyroid immune response may be reflected by blood repertoires. Ophthalmopathy was separated from stable hyperthyroidism by the 13-signature model with roughly 88% sensitivity and about 83% specificity in cross-validation and with 80%/75% in the test set. Sample size was not predetermined statistically, and investigators were not blinded to group allocation. In validation, the model predicted ophthalmopathy progression with 55% to 71% sensitivity and roughly 72% specificity; around twelve predicted patients were CT-confirmed with GO in a median of roughly 6.8 months.

For repertoire sequencing, TCR beta CDR3 regions were amplified from RNA transcripts. The first round was an RT-PCR using HTBI primers with the Qiagen OneStep RT-PCR kit, and this first round was followed by a second-round multiplex PCR, then size selection and purification. Libraries were sequenced paired-end with 100 bp reads on an Illumina HiSeq2000. As for how the authors treated the data: SOAPnuke was used to process the reads, removing any read that contained adapters or uncalled bases, had a mean Phred below 15, or lacked an exact match to the constant primer or identifier. High-quality paired reads were merged with COPE v1.2.5. Each unique nucleotide sequence was defined as a clonotype, and clonotypes were aligned to IMGT TRB V, D and J references with MiTCR v1.1. Analysis was restricted to V-J combinations with a frequency above 0.0001, which covered roughly 99% of repertoires. For each V-J combination, a TCR clonal expansion and chaos score was defined as F50 clonal expansion divided by the chaos observed in the TCRdist matrix. Features were reduced by Welch's t-statistics and random forest to around 14 V-J combinations, which fed a naive Bayes classifier. The Morisita-Horn index was used to measure how similar the thyroid and blood repertoires were. The public reads were run again by TCRdb, first through fastp at Q25 and then through MiXCR, and only productive beta chains were kept. Rows with a matching CDR3 protein are joined into one entry that keeps the most common DNA and genes. TCRdb's processing, not the study's, gives the V and J calls here. This sample gives fewer than 600,000 distinct CDR3 sequences in total; around 15% of them show up just once. 9.5% to 10% of the sample goes to the ten largest clones.

The ophthalmopathy patients had moderately to severely active disease, with a Clinical Activity Score of 3 or higher, a NOSPECS grade of 4 or higher, and a disease duration of less than 3 months. Patients with other autoimmune diseases, uncontrolled infections, pregnancy or lactation were excluded from the study. Diagnosis relied on clinical symptoms, serum thyroxine, TRAb, thyroid ultrasound and orbital computed tomography. Ficoll-Paque density gradient centrifugation was used to isolate PBMCs from approximately 11 ml of fresh peripheral blood. Total RNA was extracted with Trizol reagent and quality-checked on an Agilent 2100 Bioanalyzer. Many counts were recorded for this clonotype. Its antigen is still unknown. It has no much larger one-base neighbor in the sample; base qualities were not kept. The junction carries 11 bases between V and J, which are trimmed by 8 bases and 1 base respectively. The CDR3, from cysteine to phenylalanine, totals 13 residues. The DNA shown is the 39-base CDR3, in frame from base 1. Per the germline V gene, SNHLY is the CDR1 and FYNNEI is the CDR2.

Sequenced material: blood. The clonotype comes from a young woman with Graves' ophthalmopathy. Donor details come from another sample of the same person, matched by shared clones. The receptor chain draws on TRBV2 and TRBJ1-1, with the identity of the D gene unclear. The DNA sequence is TGTGCCAGCTATTACAAGGGGAACACTGAAGCTTTCTTT. It is translated as CASYYKGNTEAFF. Reference TRBV2 and TRBJ1-1 genes cover what lies past the CDR3, so the full variable domain is EPEVTQTPSHQVTQMGQEVILRCVPISNHLYFYWYRQILGQKVEFLVSFYNNEISEKSEIFDDQFSVERPDGSNFTLKIRSTKLEDSAMYFCASYYKGNTEAFFGQGTRLTVV.